Following are 17 T cell receptor beta chains from one sample sequenced in a study of blood T cell repertoires in COVID-19 (dated by TCRdb to the early 2020s). The method was the immunoSEQ multiplex PCR assay. In TCRdb, the immuneACCESS table is reduced to in-frame sequences with V and J assigned. These tables do not hold every clone; where another copy was compared, an unresolved V gene accounts for under half, and the others remain unexplained. The sample table records about 430,000 clones; roughly 88% of these occur just once. The ten largest clonotypes hold approximately 0.96% of the sample. The sequencing sample was made of PBMCs or T cells enriched from blood (not recorded which). These receptors originate from a woman aged 25 to 45 with acute COVID-19.

The chain carries TRBV3-1 (or the pseudogene TRBV3-2) and TRBJ2-3, with D possibly being TRBD1 (5 bases). The CDR3 is 16 amino acids. CDR1 is LGHDT, CDR2 YNNKEL, per germline (reference sequence). V was clipped by 2 bases and J by 7 bases, with 19 bases between them. The CDR3 DNA reads as TGTGCCAGCAGCCAATGGGGCCAGACCTCCACTTATACGCAGTATTTT. It is translated as CASSQWGQTSTYTQYF.

CDR3 protein: CASTFRPGYEQYF. DNA for the CDR3: TGTGCCAGCACATTCCGTCCCGGTTACGAGCAGTACTTC. This chain links TRBV12-3 or TRBV12-4 with TRBJ2-7, with unresolved D. Trimming took off 7 bases at V and 4 bases at J, with 14 bases between the two ends. This CDR3 has 13 residues.

The chain recombines TRBV7-9 with TRBJ2-2; possible D gene TRBD1, 6 bases. Germline V gene data show CDR1 as SEHNR and CDR2 as FQNEAQ (reference sequence). V was cut by 5 bases and J by 6 bases, with 19 bases left in between. This CDR3 has 16 residues. The CDR3 nucleotides are TGTGCCAGCAGCCCTCGGGACAAGGCTGGGGCCGGGGAGCTGTTTTTT. Translation: CASSPRDKAGAGELFF.

Of note for this clone: The sample holds other DNA sequences that translate to the same CDR3. CDR3 bases: TGTGCCAGCTCACCTACAGGGGGATACGAGCAGTACTTC. Translation: CASSPTGGYEQYF. The chain carries TRBV18 and TRBJ2-7, with 8 bases lining up with TRBD1. V was clipped by 3 bases and J by 4 bases; unmatched bases: 2. Germline loops: CDR1 KGHSH, CDR2 LQKENI. The CDR3 contains 13 residues. Together with reference TRBV18 and TRBJ2-7, the CDR3 gives the full variable domain: NAGVMQNPRHLVRRRGQEARLRCSPMKGHSHVYWYRQLPEEGLKFMVYLQKENIIDESGMPKERFSAEFPKEGPSILRIQQVVRGDSAAYFCASSPTGGYEQYFGPGTRLTVT.

The V call is TRBV7-3, the J call TRBJ2-7, with D possibly being TRBD2 (6 bases). Trimming removed 9 bases from V and 2 bases from J, with 11 bases in between. CDR3 length: 12 amino acids. CDR1 and CDR2 from the germline V gene are SGHTA and FQGTGA. CDR3 nucleotide sequence: TGTGCCAGTTCGGGGGATACCTACGAGCAGTACTTC. This gives the protein CASSGDTYEQYF. Full variable domain (missing parts from reference TRBV7-3 and TRBJ2-7): GAGVSQTPSNKVTEKGKYVELRCDPISGHTALYWYRQSLGQGPEFLIYFQGTGAADDSGLPNDRFFAVRPEGSVSTLKIQRTERGDSAVYLCASSGDTYEQYFGPGTRLTVT.

This chain connects TRBV19 to TRBJ1-5, with 8 bases lining up with TRBD1. Germline CDR1 reads LNHDA; CDR2 reads SQIVND (reference sequence). This CDR3 is built from 15 residues. The V segment lost 5 bases and the J segment 5 bases; nucleotides outside the gene matches: 8. DNA of the CDR3: TGTGCCAGTAGTCTCGGACTGGACAGGGATCAGCCCCAGCATTTT. Its translation is CASSLGLDRDQPQHF.

The V gene is TRBV19, the J gene TRBJ2-7, with TRBD2 identical over 10 bases. Germline-derived CDR1 and CDR2 are LNHDA and SQIVND (reference sequence). J lost 8 bases, V lost 6 bases, and 4 bases had no gene match. CDR3 length equals 12 residues. The CDR3 DNA reads as TGTGCCAGTAGCATTAGCGGGGGGAAGCAGTACTTC. Its protein is CASSISGGKQYF.

V is TRBV19 and J is TRBJ1-4, with D possibly TRBD1 on 6 matching bases. V lost 4 bases and J lost 0, with 15 bases in between. CDR3 size: 17 residues. Germline CDR1 LNHDA, CDR2 SQIVND (reference sequence). CDR3: CASSNLGQSATNEKLFF. The CDR3 nucleotides read TGTGCCAGTAGTAACCTCGGACAGTCTGCAACTAATGAAAAACTGTTTTTT.

The chain employs TRBV19 and TRBJ1-3; TRBD1 matches at 8 bases. The V and J ends lost 6 bases and 0 bases, in that order; junction bases with no gene match: 7. CDR3 length: 16 residues. Germline assignment: CDR1 LNHDA and CDR2 SQIVND (reference sequence). The DNA for the CDR3 is TGTGCCAGTAGGTCAGGGGGCCGAATCTCTGGAAACACCATATATTTT. This translates into CASRSGGRISGNTIYF.

This clone has only one observation. V usage is TRBV3-1 (or the pseudogene TRBV3-2) and J usage is TRBJ1-2; tentative D call: TRBD1 (6 bases). Germline CDR1 reads LGHDT; CDR2 reads YNNKEL (reference sequence). The CDR3 extends over 13 amino acids. The V and J ends lost 5 bases and 3 bases respectively, with 10 bases between them. The CDR3 coding sequence is TGTGCCAGCAGCTCCCGGACAGACTATGGCTACACCTTC. This encodes CASSSRTDYGYTF.

This sequence joins TRBV10-3 and TRBJ2-3; TRBD2 matches 9 bases. The J segment lost 4 bases and the V segment lost 0 bases, leaving 2 bases of the junction unmatched. The CDR3 runs 15 residues. CDR1 and CDR2 from the germline V gene are ENHRY and SYGVKD. CDR3 nucleotide sequence: TGTGCCATCAGTGAGTCCGGCGGGGGGGCAGATACGCAGTATTTT. It codes for CAISESGGGADTQYF.

The chain couples TRBV4-1 to TRBJ2-7; TRBD1 is a possible D gene (5 bases). Between the trimmed V and J ends, which lost 0 bases and 3 bases, there was a span of 9 bases. The CDR3 totals 14 residues. Per germline, CDR1 MGHRA and CDR2 YSYEKL. The CDR3 loop reads CASSQDQGNYEQYF. In DNA, the CDR3 is TGCGCCAGCAGCCAAGATCAGGGAAACTACGAGCAGTACTTC.

The V and J genes are TRBV7-3 and TRBJ1-2; 8 bases agree with TRBD1. Germline CDR1 SGHTA, CDR2 FQGTGA. The CDR3 loop spans 13 amino acids. Losses at the gene ends were 4 bases for V and 7 bases for J; bases not matched to a gene: 5. The CDR3 loop reads CASSSGQGRGYTF. The CDR3 bases are TGTGCCAGCAGCTCCGGACAGGGACGTGGCTACACCTTC.

The chain joins TRBV4-1 to TRBJ2-7; D is perhaps TRBD1 (5 bases). This CDR3 is 15 amino acids long. Germline V gene lookup returns CDR1 MGHRA and CDR2 YSYEKL. Trimming stripped 4 bases from V and 2 bases from J, with 15 bases between. The CDR3 region is CASSPRAGMTYEQYF. DNA for the CDR3: TGCGCCAGCAGCCCCCGGGCAGGGATGACCTACGAGCAGTACTTC.

In nucleotides, the CDR3 is TGTGCCAGCAGCCCCCGGACAGGGTTCTACGAGCAGTACTTC. Translated: CASSPRTGFYEQYF. The chain combines TRBV7-2 with TRBJ2-7; TRBD1 aligns across 8 bases. Unmatched junction bases numbered 6, after V lost 5 bases and J lost 3 bases. CDR1 is SGHTA, CDR2 FQGNSA, per germline. The length of the CDR3 is 14 residues.

The chain uses TRBV7-9 and TRBJ2-5, with 8 bases identical to TRBD1. This CDR3 spans 15 amino acids. The ends lost 2 bases at V and 2 bases at J; junction bases unmatched: 4. Germline V gene data show CDR1 as SEHNR and CDR2 as FQNEAQ (reference sequence). Written as DNA, the CDR3 is TGTGCCAGCAGCTTACTCGGGACAGGTCAAGAGACCCAGTACTTC. It encodes CASSLLGTGQETQYF.

The chain employs TRBV6-4 and TRBJ2-1, with 7 bases fitting TRBD2. The junction had 12 bases not matched to a gene; V was cut back by 3 bases and J by 7 bases. This CDR3 has 16 residues. Germline CDR1 MRHNA, CDR2 SNTAGT. This CDR3 reads CASSELGLAEINEQFF. The CDR3 DNA follows: TGTGCCAGCAGTGAATTAGGGCTAGCGGAAATAAATGAGCAGTTCTTC.